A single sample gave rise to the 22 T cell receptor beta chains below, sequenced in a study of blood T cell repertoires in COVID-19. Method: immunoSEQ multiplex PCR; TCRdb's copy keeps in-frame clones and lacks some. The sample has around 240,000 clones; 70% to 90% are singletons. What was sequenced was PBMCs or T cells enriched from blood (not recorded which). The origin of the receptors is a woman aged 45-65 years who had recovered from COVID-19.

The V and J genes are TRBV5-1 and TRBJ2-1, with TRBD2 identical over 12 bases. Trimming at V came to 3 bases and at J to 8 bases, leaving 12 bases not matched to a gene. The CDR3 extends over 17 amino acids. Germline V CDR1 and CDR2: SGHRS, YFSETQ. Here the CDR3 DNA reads TGCGCCAGCAGCTCCGGACTAGCGGGGACGAAGGGGGATGAGCAGTTCTTC. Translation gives CASSSGLAGTKGDEQFF.

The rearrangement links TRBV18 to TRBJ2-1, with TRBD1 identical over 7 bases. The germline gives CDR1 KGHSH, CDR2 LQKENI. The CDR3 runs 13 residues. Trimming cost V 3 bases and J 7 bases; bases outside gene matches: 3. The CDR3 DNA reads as TGTGCCAGCTCACCCGGACAGGTGAATGAGCAGTTCTTC. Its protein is CASSPGQVNEQFF.

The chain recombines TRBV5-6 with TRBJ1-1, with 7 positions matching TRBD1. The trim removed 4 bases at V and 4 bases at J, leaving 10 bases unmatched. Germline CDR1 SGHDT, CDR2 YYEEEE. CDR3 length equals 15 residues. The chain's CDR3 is CASSPTAGGRTEAFF. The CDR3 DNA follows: TGTGCCAGCAGCCCCACGGCAGGGGGTCGCACTGAAGCTTTCTTT. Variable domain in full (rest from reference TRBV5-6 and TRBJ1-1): DAGVTQSPTHLIKTRGQQVTLRCSPKSGHDTVSWYQQALGQGPQFIFQYYEEEERQRGNFPDRFSGHQFPNYSSELNVNALLLGDSALYLCASSPTAGGRTEAFFGQGTRLTVV.

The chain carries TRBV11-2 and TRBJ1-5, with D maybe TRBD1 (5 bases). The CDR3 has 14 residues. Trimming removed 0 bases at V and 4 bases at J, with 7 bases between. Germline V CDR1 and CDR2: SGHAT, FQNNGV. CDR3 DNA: TGTGCCAGCAGCTTAGAGGGGGGGAATCAGCCCCAGCATTTT. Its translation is CASSLEGGNQPQHF. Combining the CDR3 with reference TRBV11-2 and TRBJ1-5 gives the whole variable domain EAGVAQSPRYKIIEKRQSVAFWCNPISGHATLYWYQQILGQGPKLLIQFQNNGVVDDSQLPKDRFSAERLKGVDSTLKIQPAKLEDSAVYLCASSLEGGNQPQHFGDGTRLSIL.

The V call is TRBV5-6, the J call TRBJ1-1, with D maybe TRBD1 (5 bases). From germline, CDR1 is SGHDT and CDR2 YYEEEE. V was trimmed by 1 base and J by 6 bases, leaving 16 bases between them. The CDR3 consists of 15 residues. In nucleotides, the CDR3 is TGTGCCAGCAGCTTGTTCGGGAGATCGGGACCTGAAGCTTTCTTT. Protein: CASSLFGRSGPEAFF.

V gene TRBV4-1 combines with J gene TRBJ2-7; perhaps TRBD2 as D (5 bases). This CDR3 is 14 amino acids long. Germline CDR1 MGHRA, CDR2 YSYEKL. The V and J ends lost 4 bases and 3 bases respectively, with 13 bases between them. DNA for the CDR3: TGCGCCAGCAGCCGTTCACTAGGAGACTACGAGCAGTACTTC. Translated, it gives CASSRSLGDYEQYF.

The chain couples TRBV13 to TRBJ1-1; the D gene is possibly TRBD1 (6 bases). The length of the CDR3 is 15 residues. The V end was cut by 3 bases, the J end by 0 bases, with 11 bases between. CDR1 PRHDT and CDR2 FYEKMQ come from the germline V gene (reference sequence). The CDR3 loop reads CASSFLGQLNTEAFF. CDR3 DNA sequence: TGTGCCAGCAGCTTCCTCGGACAGCTGAACACTGAAGCTTTCTTT.

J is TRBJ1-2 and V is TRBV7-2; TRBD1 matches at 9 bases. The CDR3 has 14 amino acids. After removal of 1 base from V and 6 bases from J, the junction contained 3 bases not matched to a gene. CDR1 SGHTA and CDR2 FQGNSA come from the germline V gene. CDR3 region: CASSLGGQGDGYTF. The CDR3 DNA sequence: TGTGCCAGCAGCTTAGGGGGACAGGGCGATGGCTACACCTTC.

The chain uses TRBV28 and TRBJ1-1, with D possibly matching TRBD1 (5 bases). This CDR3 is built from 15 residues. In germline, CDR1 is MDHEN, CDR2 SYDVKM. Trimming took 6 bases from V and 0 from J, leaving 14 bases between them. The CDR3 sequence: CASSPPQALNTEAFF. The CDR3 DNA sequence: TGTGCCAGCAGCCCTCCACAGGCCTTGAACACTGAAGCTTTCTTT.

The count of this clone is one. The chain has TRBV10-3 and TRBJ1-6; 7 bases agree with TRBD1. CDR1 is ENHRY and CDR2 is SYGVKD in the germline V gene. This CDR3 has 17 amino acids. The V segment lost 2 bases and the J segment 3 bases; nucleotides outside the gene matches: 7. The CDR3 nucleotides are TGTGCCATCAGTGAGACAGGGGCACCGTTCTATAATTCACCCCTCCACTTT. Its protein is CAISETGAPFYNSPLHF.

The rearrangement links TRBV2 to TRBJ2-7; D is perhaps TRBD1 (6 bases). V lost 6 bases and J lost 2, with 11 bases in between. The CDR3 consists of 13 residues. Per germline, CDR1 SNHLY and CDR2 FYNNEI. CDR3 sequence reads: CASSGTYTYEQYF. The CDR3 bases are TGTGCCAGCAGCGGGACATATACCTACGAGCAGTACTTC.

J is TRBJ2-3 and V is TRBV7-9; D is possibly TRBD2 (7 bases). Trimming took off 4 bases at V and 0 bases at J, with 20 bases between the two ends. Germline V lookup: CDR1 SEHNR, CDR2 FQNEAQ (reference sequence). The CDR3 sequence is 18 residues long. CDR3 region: CASSSQGANSGSTDTQYF. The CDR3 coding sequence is TGTGCCAGCAGCTCACAGGGTGCTAATAGCGGGAGCACAGATACGCAGTATTTT.

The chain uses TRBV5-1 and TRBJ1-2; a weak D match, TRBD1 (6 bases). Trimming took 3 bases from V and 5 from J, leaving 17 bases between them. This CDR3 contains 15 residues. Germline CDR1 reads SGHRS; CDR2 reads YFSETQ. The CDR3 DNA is TGCGCCAGCAGCTCCGAACCCACAGGGCAGTATGGCTACACCTTC. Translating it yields CASSSEPTGQYGYTF.

CDR3 protein: CASSLDPRTVNEAFF. CDR3 sequence (DNA): TGTGCCAGCAGCTTAGATCCTAGGACAGTAAATGAAGCTTTCTTT. This rearrangement joins TRBV11-2 to TRBJ1-1, with D possibly TRBD1 on 6 matching bases. From germline, CDR1 is SGHAT and CDR2 FQNNGV. This CDR3 region has 15 residues. Trimming shortened V by 0 bases and J by 7 bases, and 15 bases separated the two germline ends. Using reference TRBV11-2 and TRBJ1-1 for the parts outside the CDR3, the full variable domain is EAGVAQSPRYKIIEKRQSVAFWCNPISGHATLYWYQQILGQGPKLLIQFQNNGVVDDSQLPKDRFSAERLKGVDSTLKIQPAKLEDSAVYLCASSLDPRTVNEAFFGQGTRLTVV.

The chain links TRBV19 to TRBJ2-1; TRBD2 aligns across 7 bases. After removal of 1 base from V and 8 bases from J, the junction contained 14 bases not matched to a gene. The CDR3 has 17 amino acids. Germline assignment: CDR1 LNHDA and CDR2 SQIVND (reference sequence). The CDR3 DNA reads TGTGCCAGTAGTATAGTCCCGGGACTACGCCTGGTGGATGAGCAGTTCTTC. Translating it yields CASSIVPGLRLVDEQFF.

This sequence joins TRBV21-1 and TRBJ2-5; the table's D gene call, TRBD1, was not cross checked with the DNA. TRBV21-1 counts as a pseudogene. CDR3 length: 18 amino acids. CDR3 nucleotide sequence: TGTGCCAGCAGCCAAACAGGGGCCCCACCAAGGGAGAAAGAGACCCAGTACTTC. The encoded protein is CASSQTGAPPREKETQYF.

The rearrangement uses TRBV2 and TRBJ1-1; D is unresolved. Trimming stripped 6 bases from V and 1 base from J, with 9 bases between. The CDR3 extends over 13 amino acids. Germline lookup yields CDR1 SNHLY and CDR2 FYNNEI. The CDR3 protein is CASSVDKNTEAFF. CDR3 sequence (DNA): TGTGCCAGCAGCGTTGACAAGAACACTGAAGCTTTCTTT.

CDR3 DNA sequence: TGTGCCAGCAGTGGAGGCCGGTTAAATCAGCCCCAGCATTTT. This gives the protein CASSGGRLNQPQHF. J is TRBJ1-5 and V is TRBV2; unclear D gene. CDR1 and CDR2 from the germline V gene are SNHLY and FYNNEI. CDR3 length: 14 amino acids. The V end lost 4 bases, the J end lost 4 bases, and 11 bases lay between the germline ends.

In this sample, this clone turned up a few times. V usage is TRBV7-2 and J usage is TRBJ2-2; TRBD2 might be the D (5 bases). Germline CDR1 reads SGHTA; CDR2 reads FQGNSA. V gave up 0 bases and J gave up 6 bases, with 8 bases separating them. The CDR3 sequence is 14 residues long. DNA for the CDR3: TGTGCCAGCAGCTTAGCCGGACTCTCCGGGGAGCTGTTTTTT. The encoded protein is CASSLAGLSGELFF.

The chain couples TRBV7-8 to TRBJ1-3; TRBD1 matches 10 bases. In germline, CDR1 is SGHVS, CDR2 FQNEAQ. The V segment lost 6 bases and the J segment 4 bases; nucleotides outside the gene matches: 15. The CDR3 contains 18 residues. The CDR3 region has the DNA TGTGCCAGCAGTAGAACCCGGACAGGGGGATCTGTGGGAAACACCATATATTTT. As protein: CASSRTRTGGSVGNTIYF.

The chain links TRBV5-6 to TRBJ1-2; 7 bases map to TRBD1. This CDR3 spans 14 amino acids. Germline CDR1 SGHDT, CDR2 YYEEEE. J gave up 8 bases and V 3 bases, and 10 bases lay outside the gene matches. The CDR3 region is CASSSLTGAVGYTF. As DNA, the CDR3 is TGTGCCAGCAGCTCACTCACAGGGGCGGTGGGCTACACCTTC.

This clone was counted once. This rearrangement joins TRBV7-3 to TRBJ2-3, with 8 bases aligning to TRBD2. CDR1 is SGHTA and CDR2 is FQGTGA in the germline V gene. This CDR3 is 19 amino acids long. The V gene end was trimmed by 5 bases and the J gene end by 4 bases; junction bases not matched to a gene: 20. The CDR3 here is CASSPNPPTSGERSDTQYF. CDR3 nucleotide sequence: TGTGCCAGCAGCCCCAATCCCCCCACTAGCGGAGAAAGGTCAGATACGCAGTATTTT.